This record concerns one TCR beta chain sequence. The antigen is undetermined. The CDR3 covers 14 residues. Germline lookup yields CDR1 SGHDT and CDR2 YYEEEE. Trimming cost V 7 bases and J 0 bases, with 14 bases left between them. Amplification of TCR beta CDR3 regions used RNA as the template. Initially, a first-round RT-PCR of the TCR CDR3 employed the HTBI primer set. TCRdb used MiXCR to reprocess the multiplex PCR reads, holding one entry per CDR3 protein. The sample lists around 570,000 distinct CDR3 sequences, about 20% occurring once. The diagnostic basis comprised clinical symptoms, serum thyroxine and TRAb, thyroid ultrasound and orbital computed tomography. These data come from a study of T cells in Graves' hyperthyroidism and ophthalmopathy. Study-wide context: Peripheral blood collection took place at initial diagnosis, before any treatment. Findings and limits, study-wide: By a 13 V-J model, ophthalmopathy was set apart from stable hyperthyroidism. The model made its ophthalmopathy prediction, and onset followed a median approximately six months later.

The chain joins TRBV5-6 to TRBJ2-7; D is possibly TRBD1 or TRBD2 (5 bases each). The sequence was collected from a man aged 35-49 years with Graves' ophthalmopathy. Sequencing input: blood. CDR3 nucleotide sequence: TGTGCCAGCGGGTCGGGACCACCCTCCTACGAGCAGTACTTC. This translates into CASGSGPPSYEQYF.